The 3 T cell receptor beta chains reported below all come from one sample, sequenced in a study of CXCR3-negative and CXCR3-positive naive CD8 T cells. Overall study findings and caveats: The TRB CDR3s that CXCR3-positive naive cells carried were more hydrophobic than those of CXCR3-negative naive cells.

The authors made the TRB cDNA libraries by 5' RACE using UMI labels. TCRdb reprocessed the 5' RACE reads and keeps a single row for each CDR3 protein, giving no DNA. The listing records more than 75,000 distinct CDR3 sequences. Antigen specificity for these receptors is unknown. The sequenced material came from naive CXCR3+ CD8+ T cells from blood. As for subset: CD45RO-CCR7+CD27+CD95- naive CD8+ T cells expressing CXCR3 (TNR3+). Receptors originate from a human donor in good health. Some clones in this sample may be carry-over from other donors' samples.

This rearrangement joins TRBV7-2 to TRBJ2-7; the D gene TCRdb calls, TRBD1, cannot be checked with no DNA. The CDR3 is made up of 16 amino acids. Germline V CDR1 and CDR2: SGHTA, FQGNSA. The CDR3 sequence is CASSFDRGETFYEQYF.

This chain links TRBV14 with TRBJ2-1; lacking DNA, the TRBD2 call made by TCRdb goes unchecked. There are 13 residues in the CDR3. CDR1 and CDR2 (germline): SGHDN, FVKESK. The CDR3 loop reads CASSRGPASEQFF.

CDR3: CASSQDQPGGTTGELFF. The rearrangement joins TRBV4-3 to TRBJ2-2; TCRdb reports TRBD1, a call that lacks DNA to check it against. The CDR3 consists of 17 residues. Per the germline V gene, CDR1 is LGHNA and CDR2 is YSLEER.